The clone carrying this T cell receptor beta chain was seen only a few times. The data are from a study of blood T cell repertoires in COVID-19. Germline V gene data show CDR1 as SGHVS and CDR2 as FQNEAQ. The CDR3 length is 15 residues. V shed 1 base and J shed 4 bases, with 10 bases lying between them. In the original workflow: Researchers report that nucleated cell counts were estimated from reference gene primer amplification. The repertoire was sequenced with immunoSEQ multiplex PCR; TCRdb's copy has only in-frame clones and lacks some. The DNA gave D and trimming, while V, J and clone size come from that table. The profile shows about 83,000 clones, roughly 80% of them singletons.

The specimen was peripheral blood. The receptor was isolated from a woman of 80 years or more with acute or convalescent COVID-19. This chain uses TRBV7-8 with TRBJ2-2; D is uncertain. The CDR3 coding sequence is TGTGCCAGCAGCTTAGATGGCAGAAGCACCGGGGAGCTGTTTTTT. It encodes CASSLDGRSTGELFF.